The following is a TCR beta chain sequence with its context. The antigen is undetermined. The PCR ran on 60 Vbeta and 13 Jbeta primers. Profiling relied on immunoSEQ multiplex PCR, and the TCRdb table lists in-frame clones only, not all of them. The data contain fewer than 200,000 clones, around 86% of them singletons. Healthy people donating bone marrow made up the donors. Donors sampled were nominally healthy, though unrecorded immune exposures were likely. These data originate in a study of cytomegalovirus exposure and HLA in healthy donors. Overall study findings and caveats: The study dropped some indistinguishable V segments, TRBV6-2 and TRBV6-3 among them. Immune exposure information available was restricted to CMV serostatus.

V lost 4 bases, J lost 4 bases, and 17 bases lay in between. The CDR3 is 15 amino acids. Germline V CDR1 and CDR2: MNHNY, SVGAGI (reference sequence). Material: PBMCs. The chain employs TRBV6-6 and TRBJ2-7; weak D call: TRBD1 (6 bases). The sequence came from a girl aged 2-10 years in good health and CMV-seropositive. The CDR3 region is CASSSRTEYYYEQYF. The CDR3 DNA follows: TGTGCCAGCAGTTCCAGGACAGAGTATTATTACGAGCAGTACTTC.